Reported below is one T cell receptor (beta chain). As yet, its antigen is unknown. Time point given: persistent/refractory GD, antithyroid drugs over 5 years with positive TRAb. The TCR library was prepared using RNA isolated from PBMCs. Relying on iRepertoire HTBI primers and Arm-PCR of CDR3 regions, the team built TCR beta libraries. One entry per CDR3 protein results from TCRdb running MiXCR on the multiplex PCR reads. The data contain almost 350,000 distinct CDR3 sequences, around 19% of them seen just once; the ten biggest clones take up around 30%. The data were obtained in a study of regulatory T cells in long-lasting Graves disease. Study-level findings and limits: Compared with new cases, persistent Graves' patients showed reduced TCR diversity.

The CDR3 loop spans 15 amino acids. V gave up 7 bases and J gave up 7 bases, with 22 bases separating them. Germline assignment: CDR1 LGHNA and CDR2 YNFKEQ. The V gene is TRBV4-2, the J gene TRBJ1-2, with D perhaps matching TRBD1 (5 bases). This TCR was sampled from a female donor with Graves disease. Sequencing was performed on peripheral blood mononuclear cells (PBMCs), taken when the disease was refractory, from a patient treated with antithyroid drugs. The CDR3 protein is CASNDGGDRLAGYTF. The CDR3 DNA follows: TGTGCCAGCAACGACGGCGGGGACCGATTGGCTGGCTACACCTTC.